This entry lists 7 T cell receptor beta chains sequenced from one sample in a study of early T cells in non-severe SARS-CoV-2 infection. TCRdb recomputed calls from the 5' RACE reads with MiXCR, one row per CDR3 protein. Of 80,000 to 100,000 distinct CDR3 sequences detected, around 14% appear once; the ten largest clones hold around 7%. What was sequenced was whole blood. Every receptor here comes from an adult who was a healthcare worker with PCR-confirmed SARS-CoV-2 infection or an uninfected control (not recorded which).

The gene calls are TRBV12-3 or TRBV12-4 and TRBJ1-1; no clear D. The CDR3 consists of 11 residues. V shed 3 bases and J shed 5 bases, with 4 bases lying between them. In DNA, the CDR3 is TGTGCCAGCAGTTTCCTAACTGAAGCTTTCTTT. It specifies CASSFLTEAFF.

Only a few counts were recorded for this clonotype. The rearrangement uses TRBV27 and TRBJ2-1; D could derive from TRBD1 or TRBD2 (6 bases each). Per germline, CDR1 MNHEY and CDR2 SMNVEV (reference sequence). The CDR3 sequence is 15 residues long. V gave up 7 bases and J gave up 0 bases, with 13 bases separating them. The CDR3 loop reads CASIKTGASYNEQFF. In DNA form, the CDR3 reads TGTGCCAGCATCAAGACGGGGGCCTCCTACAATGAGCAGTTCTTC.

The genes are TRBV30 and TRBJ2-2; tentative D call: TRBD1 (5 bases). The V gene's germline CDR1 is GTSNPN and CDR2 SVGIG (reference sequence). V lost 1 base to trimming and J lost 7 bases, with 7 bases between them. The CDR3 is 12 amino acids. The CDR3 spells CAWSDRFGELFF. The CDR3 region has the DNA TGTGCCTGGAGTGACAGGTTCGGGGAGCTGTTTTTT.

This clonotype came up a few times. The rearrangement joins TRBV12-3 or TRBV12-4 to TRBJ2-3, with D maybe TRBD1 (5 bases). The CDR3 length is 15 residues. V shed 5 bases and J shed 2 bases, with 14 bases lying between them. Here the CDR3 reads CASSDWGDPTDTQYF. DNA for the CDR3: TGTGCCAGCAGTGACTGGGGCGACCCCACAGATACGCAGTATTTT.

J is TRBJ2-5 and V is TRBV29-1, with D tentatively TRBD2 (5 bases). The CDR3 length is 12 residues. Germline assignment: CDR1 SQVTM and CDR2 ANQGSEA. With 7 bases removed from V and 5 bases from J, the gap between germline ends came to 14 bases. The DNA for the CDR3 is TGCAGCGGGACCGAACCGGGGGAGACCCAGTACTTC. Its translation is CSGTEPGETQYF.

This clonotype has a count of ten or more. The gene calls are TRBV7-9 and TRBJ1-1; D gene uncertain. CDR1 is SEHNR and CDR2 is FQNEAQ in the germline V gene (reference sequence). The length of the CDR3 is 13 residues. V was trimmed by 3 bases and J by 1 base, leaving 6 bases between them. The CDR3 DNA sequence: TGTGCCAGCAGCTTGATGGGGAACACTGAAGCTTTCTTT. Translating gives CASSLMGNTEAFF.

The chain has TRBV29-1 and TRBJ2-3; the match to TRBD2 covers 10 bases. The CDR3 spans 14 residues. The germline CDR1 and CDR2 sequences are SQVTM and ANQGSEA. J lost 3 bases, V lost 6 bases, and 6 bases had no gene match. The CDR3: CSVRPGLATDTQYF. The CDR3 coding sequence is TGCAGCGTCCGACCGGGACTAGCGACAGATACGCAGTATTTT.